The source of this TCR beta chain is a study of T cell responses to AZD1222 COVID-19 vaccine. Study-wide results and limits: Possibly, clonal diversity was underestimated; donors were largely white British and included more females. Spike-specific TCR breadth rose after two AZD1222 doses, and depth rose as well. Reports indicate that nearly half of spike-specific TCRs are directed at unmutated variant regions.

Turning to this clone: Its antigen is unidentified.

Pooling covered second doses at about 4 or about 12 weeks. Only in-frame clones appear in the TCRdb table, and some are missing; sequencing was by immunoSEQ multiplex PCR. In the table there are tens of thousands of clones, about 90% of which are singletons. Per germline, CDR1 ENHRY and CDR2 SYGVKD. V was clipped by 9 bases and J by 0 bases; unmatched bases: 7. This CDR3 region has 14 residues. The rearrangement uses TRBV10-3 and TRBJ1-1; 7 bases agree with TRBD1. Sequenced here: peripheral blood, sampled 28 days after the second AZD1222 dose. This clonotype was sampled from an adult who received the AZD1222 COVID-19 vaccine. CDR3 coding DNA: TGTGCCATTGGGGCAGGGGGGATGAACACTGAAGCTTTCTTT. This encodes CAIGAGGMNTEAFF.